Listed here is a single TCR beta chain. What it binds is not known. The data derive from a study of T cell responses to AZD1222 COVID-19 vaccine. Study details: Second doses were pooled across both intervals (about 4 or about 12 weeks). Study results and limitations: It should be noted that donors were predominantly white British and more often female, and clonal diversity was possibly underestimated.

Sequencing was performed with immunoSEQ multiplex PCR; in TCRdb, only in-frame clones are kept and a portion is missing. Among 80,000 or so clones listed, nearly 90% were seen once. The clonotype was recovered from an adult in good health. The sequencing used peripheral blood, collected on day 0 of AZD1222 vaccination.

The CDR3 spells CASRTQTFSTDTQYF. The CDR3 nucleotides are TGTGCCTCCAGAACCCAGACTTTTAGCACAGATACGCAGTATTTT. V and J are TRBV30 and TRBJ2-3; no clear D. Between the trimmed V and J ends, which lost 7 bases and 0 bases, there was a span of 17 bases. The CDR3 spans 15 residues. The germline gives CDR1 GTSNPN, CDR2 SVGIG (reference sequence).